This T cell receptor (beta chain) was recorded in a study of a mutant IDH1 vaccine in newly diagnosed glioma. Noted time point: week 11, during vaccination. A 20-mer mutant IDH1 peptide at 300 ug was injected subcutaneously with topical imiquimod. The CDR3 has 14 residues. V lost 10 bases and J lost 2; bases outside the gene matches: 10. The germline CDR1 and CDR2 sequences are LNHDA and SQIVND (reference sequence). Profiled with immunoSEQ multiplex PCR; TCRdb holds only in-frame clones, not every one. The top ten clones hold just over 8% of a sample with around 24,000 clones, around 80% of them seen once. Comment on this clone: Its target is not known.

The sequence was collected from a man aged 35-49 years with glioma. The chain has TRBV19 and TRBJ1-1; 7 positions match TRBD1. The sequencing here drew on PBMCs, taken from a glioma patient whose treatment included an IDH1 peptide vaccine. DNA of the CDR3: TGTGCCACCCTGGACAGGCGGCTTAACACTGAAGCTTTCTTT. Its protein is CATLDRRLNTEAFF.